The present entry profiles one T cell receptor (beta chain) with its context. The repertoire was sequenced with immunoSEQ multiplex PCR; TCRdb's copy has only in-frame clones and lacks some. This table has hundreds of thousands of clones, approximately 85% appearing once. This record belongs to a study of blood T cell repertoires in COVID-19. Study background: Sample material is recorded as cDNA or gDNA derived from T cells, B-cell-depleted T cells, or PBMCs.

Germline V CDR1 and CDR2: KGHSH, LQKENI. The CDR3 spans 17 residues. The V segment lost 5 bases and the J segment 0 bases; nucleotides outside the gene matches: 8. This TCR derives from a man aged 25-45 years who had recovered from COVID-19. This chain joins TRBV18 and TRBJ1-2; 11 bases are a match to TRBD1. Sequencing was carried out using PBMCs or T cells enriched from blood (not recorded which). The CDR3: CASSSFGTGGANYGYTF. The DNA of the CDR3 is TGTGCCAGCTCATCATTCGGGACAGGGGGGGCTAACTATGGCTACACCTTC.